The source of this T cell receptor beta chain is a study of cytomegalovirus exposure and HLA in healthy donors. Findings and caveats of the study: Presence/absence analyses rested on an assumption that sequencing depth was roughly uniform across donors. The authors enumerated over 150 TCR beta chains as linked to cytomegalovirus. In an earlier analysis, in 620 or so donors, most V segments appeared productive either ~87% or ~30% of the time.

PCR amplification relied on 60 Vbeta primers (plus 13 Jbeta primers). Here immunoSEQ multiplex PCR was the method, and the copy in TCRdb shows in-frame clones only, minus some. The sample yields roughly 140,000 clones, about 78% seen once. Trimming took off 4 bases at V and 2 bases at J, with 15 bases between the two ends. The CDR3 is 15 amino acids. CDR1 PRHDT and CDR2 FYEKMQ come from the germline V gene (reference sequence). This clone was counted once. Its matching antigen is unknown. The specimen was PBMCs. The receptor comes from a male donor in good health and CMV-seronegative. The chain couples TRBV13 to TRBJ2-7; tentative D call: TRBD2 (7 bases). As DNA, the CDR3 is TGTGCCAGCAGCTCCGAGGGAGGGGGGCCCTACGAGCAGTACTTC. As protein: CASSSEGGGPYEQYF.